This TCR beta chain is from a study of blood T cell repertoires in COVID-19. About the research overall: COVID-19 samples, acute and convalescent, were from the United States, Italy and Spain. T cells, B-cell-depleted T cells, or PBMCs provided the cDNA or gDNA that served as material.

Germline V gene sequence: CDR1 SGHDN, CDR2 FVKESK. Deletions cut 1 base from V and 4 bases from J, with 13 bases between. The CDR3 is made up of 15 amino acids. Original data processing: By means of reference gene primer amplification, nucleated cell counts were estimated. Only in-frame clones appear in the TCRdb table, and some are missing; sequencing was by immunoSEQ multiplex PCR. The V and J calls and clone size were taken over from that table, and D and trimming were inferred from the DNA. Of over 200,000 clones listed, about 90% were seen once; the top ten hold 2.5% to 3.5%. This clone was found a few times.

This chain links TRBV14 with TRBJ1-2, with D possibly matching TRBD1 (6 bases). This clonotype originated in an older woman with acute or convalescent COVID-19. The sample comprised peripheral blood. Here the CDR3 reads CASSQVGAGVYGYTF. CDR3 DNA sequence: TGTGCCAGCAGCCAAGTTGGGGCAGGGGTCTATGGCTACACCTTC.